The entry below describes one TCR beta chain. The data were taken from a study of T cell repertoires in cytomegalovirus infection. Each CDR3 protein gets one entry after TCRdb re-called the reads with MiXCR. The repertoire holds 150,000 to 200,000 distinct CDR3 sequences, with over 25% as singletons. V lost 6 bases, J lost 7 bases, and 19 bases lay in between. The CDR3 is 15 residues long. Germline V CDR1 and CDR2: LNHDA, SQIVND (reference sequence). This rearrangement joins TRBV19 to TRBJ1-5; D ambiguous. Material for sequencing was PBMCs. This receptor was taken from a human donor in good health (CMV status not recorded). Some clones in this sample may be carry-over from other donors' samples. The CDR3 sequence is CASRVGHSRGQPQHF. The CDR3 DNA reads as TGTGCCAGTAGAGTAGGGCACTCAAGAGGGCAGCCCCAGCATTTT.